There are a few counts of the clone carrying this TCR beta chain. As yet, its antigen is unknown. This entry is derived from a study of T cells after yellow fever vaccination. General study points: Post-booster repertoires contained most primary-vaccination clones again (almost 97% CD4, 88% CD8).

With V trimmed by 3 bases and J by 0 bases, 6 bases remained unmatched. The CDR3 loop spans 16 amino acids. CDR1 and CDR2 from the germline V gene are DFQATT and SNEGSKA (reference sequence). The study made its TCR cDNA through 5'RACE template switching. That step introduced a universal primer site along with UMIs. MiXCR was run by TCRdb on the 5' RACE reads, yielding one entry per CDR3 protein. Counted here are about 340,000 distinct CDR3 sequences, roughly 4.3% occurring once; the ten biggest clones make up about 24%. The TCR was taken from a young man who received the YFV17D yellow fever vaccine. This chain links TRBV20-1 with TRBJ2-2, with 8 bases that match TRBD2. Sequences were derived from PBMCs, sampled 5 days after the yellow fever booster vaccination. In nucleotides, the CDR3 is TGCAGTGCTAGGTATAGCGGGGATGCGAACACCGGGGAGCTGTTTTTT. Protein: CSARYSGDANTGELFF.